The next 20 T cell receptor beta chains were all read from a single sample in a study of T cells of healthy individuals. TCRdb re-derived calls from the 5' RACE reads in MiXCR, one entry per CDR3 protein. The repertoire holds more than 85,000 distinct CDR3 sequences, approximately 18% seen once, with more than 5.5% in the top ten. The receptors stem from a human donor in good health.

The V call is TRBV6-2 or TRBV6-3, the J call TRBJ2-5; D could derive from TRBD1 or TRBD2 (5 bases each). The CDR3 covers 14 residues. CDR1 is MNHEY, CDR2 SVGEGT, per germline. Trimming pared 6 bases from V and 4 bases from J, leaving 15 bases between. The DNA of the CDR3 is TGTGCCAGCAGAAGGGACGGCTTTCTAGAGACCCAGTACTTC. This encodes CASRRDGFLETQYF.

Only a few counts were recorded for this clonotype. This chain connects TRBV7-2 to TRBJ2-1; 7 bases align to TRBD1. The germline V gene has CDR1 SGHTA and CDR2 FQGNSA. The trim removed 7 bases at V and 5 bases at J, leaving 11 bases unmatched. The CDR3 sequence is 15 residues long. CDR3 sequence (DNA): TGTGCCAGCACCAACTTCCGGGACAGAAACAATGAGCAGTTCTTC. Translation gives CASTNFRDRNNEQFF.

This clonotype was found once. V usage is TRBV15 and J usage is TRBJ2-7; 8 nucleotides align to TRBD1. The J segment lost 3 bases and the V segment lost 3 bases, leaving 4 bases of the junction unmatched. This CDR3 region has 14 residues. In germline, CDR1 is LNHNV, CDR2 YYDKDF (reference sequence). The CDR3 bases are TGTGCCACCAGCAGGACAGGGGAAAGCTACGAGCAGTACTTC. This sequence encodes CATSRTGESYEQYF.

V gene TRBV27 combines with J gene TRBJ2-5; D gene unclear. Trimming pared 5 bases from V and 7 bases from J, leaving 11 bases between. Per the germline V gene, CDR1 is MNHEY and CDR2 is SMNVEV (reference sequence). The CDR3 totals 12 residues. CDR3 region: CASSDPSRTQYF. The CDR3 DNA reads as TGTGCCAGCAGTGATCCCTCCAGGACCCAGTACTTC.

The gene calls are TRBV3-1 and TRBJ1-5; the D is unclear. The germline gives CDR1 LGHDT, CDR2 YNNKEL (reference sequence). The CDR3 is 13 residues long. Trimming shortened V by 1 base and J by 7 bases, and 8 bases separated the two germline ends. CDR3 residues: CASSQGGWQPQHF. The CDR3 nucleotides are TGTGCCAGCAGCCAAGGAGGATGGCAGCCCCAGCATTTT. Using reference TRBV3-1 and TRBJ1-5 for the parts outside the CDR3, the full variable domain is DTAVSQTPKYLVTQMGNDKSIKCEQNLGHDTMYWYKQDSKKFLKIMFSYNNKELIINETVPNRFSPKSPDKAHLNLHINSLELGDSAVYFCASSQGGWQPQHFGDGTRLSIL.

The chain joins TRBV12-3 or TRBV12-4 to TRBJ2-7; a possible D gene is TRBD1 (5 bases). The V end lost 4 bases, the J end lost 3 bases, and 13 bases lay between the germline ends. The CDR3 totals 14 residues. The CDR3 bases are TGTGCCAGCAGTTATGGGCAGGGAAGCTACGAGCAGTACTTC. The encoded protein is CASSYGQGSYEQYF.

There are a few counts of this clonotype. V gene TRBV5-1 combines with J gene TRBJ2-3; unclear D gene. Deletions cut 1 base from V and 6 bases from J, with 3 bases between. Germline lookup yields CDR1 SGHRS and CDR2 YFSETQ. The CDR3 contains 11 residues. DNA for the CDR3: TGCGCCAGCAGCTTGCGGGATACGCAGTATTTT. This encodes CASSLRDTQYF.

This clonotype was found many times. The rearrangement joins TRBV7-2 to TRBJ1-5; D is uncertain. The length of the CDR3 is 14 residues. The ends were cut back, 5 bases at V and 6 bases at J, with 14 bases in the middle. Germline loops: CDR1 SGHTA, CDR2 FQGNSA. As DNA, the CDR3 is TGTGCCAGCAGCCTAAAGATAGTCGGTCAGCCCCAGCATTTT. As protein: CASSLKIVGQPQHF.

The chain is built from TRBV19 and TRBJ2-2, with a tentative D call TRBD2 (5 bases). CDR1 is LNHDA, CDR2 SQIVND, per germline (reference sequence). Trimming removed 3 bases at V and 6 bases at J, with 14 bases between. The CDR3 length is 15 residues. CDR3 bases: TGTGCCAGTAGTATTTATGAGGGAGCTGCCGGGGAGCTGTTTTTT. The encoded protein is CASSIYEGAAGELFF.

This chain joins TRBV2 and TRBJ1-4, with D maybe TRBD1 (5 bases). The CDR3 runs to 16 residues. The V end was cut by 6 bases, the J end by 10 bases, with 24 bases between. Germline V CDR1 and CDR2: SNHLY, FYNNEI. CDR3 amino acids: CASSGPNTGVGGKLFF. The CDR3 DNA follows: TGTGCCAGCAGCGGCCCGAATACGGGGGTCGGCGGAAAACTGTTTTTT.

Many counts were recorded for this clonotype. This chain links TRBV18 with TRBJ2-5; 7 bases are shared with TRBD1. The CDR3 covers 13 residues. The germline V gene encodes CDR1 KGHSH and CDR2 LQKENI. J gave up 4 bases and V 3 bases, and 2 bases lay outside the gene matches. Written as DNA, the CDR3 is TGTGCCAGCTCACCCGGACAGGCAGAGACCCAGTACTTC. Protein: CASSPGQAETQYF.

This clonotype showed up many times. The rearrangement uses TRBV29-1 and TRBJ2-7; D may be TRBD1 (6 bases). The germline V and J ends were trimmed by 5 bases and 3 bases, with 14 bases remaining between them. Looked up from germline, CDR1 is SQVTM and CDR2 is ANQGSEA. This CDR3 comprises 13 residues. CDR3 sequence reads: CSVMDSPNYEQYF. The DNA of the CDR3 is TGCAGCGTTATGGACAGCCCTAACTACGAGCAGTACTTC.

The chain links TRBV27 to TRBJ1-5; 7 nucleotides align to TRBD1. The CDR3 has 16 residues. The germline CDR1 and CDR2 sequences are MNHEY and SMNVEV (reference sequence). J lost 2 bases, V lost 5 bases, and 9 bases had no gene match. The CDR3 DNA sequence: TGTGCCAGCAGTGCTTACAGGGGATCGGGCAATCAGCCCCAGCATTTT. Translation: CASSAYRGSGNQPQHF.

This clonotype was recorded many times. At one of its ends the junction is not consistent with the germline gene, which may arise from a read error. This sequence joins TRBV13 and TRBJ1-5; 8 nucleotides align to TRBD1. Per the germline V gene, CDR1 is PRHDT and CDR2 is FYEKMQ (reference sequence). The CDR3 runs to 16 residues. DNA for the CDR3: TGTGCCAGTAGCTTAGGCGGGTCAGGGGGCGGTCAGCCCCAGCATTTT. Protein: CASSLGGSGGGQPQHF.

This clonotype was detected many times. This chain uses TRBV7-2 with TRBJ2-3, with D maybe TRBD2 (6 bases). The germline V and J ends were trimmed by 4 bases and 4 bases, with 12 bases remaining between them. The CDR3 extends over 14 amino acids. The germline gives CDR1 SGHTA, CDR2 FQGNSA. CDR3 region: CASSSLLASDTQYF. CDR3 bases: TGTGCCAGCAGCTCCCTACTAGCTTCAGATACGCAGTATTTT.

The chain uses TRBV7-8 and TRBJ2-4; 7 nucleotides align to TRBD2. CDR3 length: 17 residues. Germline V gives CDR1 SGHVS, CDR2 FQNEAQ. With 5 bases clipped from V and 3 bases from J, the junction kept 13 bases outside the gene matches. CDR3 DNA: TGTGCCAGCAGCCCCCTTCTGGGAGGGCCCATCAAAAACATTCAGTACTTC. This translates into CASSPLLGGPIKNIQYF. The full variable domain, rest sourced from reference TRBV7-8 and TRBJ2-4, is GAGVSQSPRYKVAKRGQDVALRCDPISGHVSLFWYQQALGQGPEFLTYFQNEAQLDKSGLPSDRFFAERPEGSVSTLKIQRTQQEDSAVYLCASSPLLGGPIKNIQYFGAGTRLSVL.

This clonotype came up many times. The V call is TRBV27, the J call TRBJ2-7; D uncertain. Germline CDR1 MNHEY, CDR2 SMNVEV (reference sequence). The V end was cut by 0 bases, the J end by 4 bases, with 13 bases between. The CDR3 length is 15 residues. The DNA of the CDR3 is TGTGCCAGCAGTTTATCGAGTCAGCCACCTTACGAGCAGTACTTC. Its translation: CASSLSSQPPYEQYF.

The J gene is TRBJ2-1, the V gene TRBV7-9; 8 nucleotides agree with TRBD1. Germline CDR1 SEHNR, CDR2 FQNEAQ (reference sequence). V dropped 5 bases and J dropped 2; count of bases not matched to a gene: 5. CDR3 length: 15 residues. CDR3 DNA: TGTGCCAGCAGCATGACGACAGGGGCCTACAATGAGCAGTTCTTC. Residues: CASSMTTGAYNEQFF.

In its sample, this clonotype was seen a few times. The rearrangement uses TRBV6-6 and TRBJ2-5; D is perhaps TRBD2 (5 bases). Germline V CDR1 and CDR2: MNHNY, SVGAGI (reference sequence). V was clipped by 2 bases and J by 2 bases, with 9 bases between them. This CDR3 spans 14 amino acids. The CDR3 here is CASSYGSRQETQYF. Written as DNA, the CDR3 is TGTGCCAGCAGTTACGGGAGCAGACAAGAGACCCAGTACTTC.

This clonotype appeared a few times. The chain carries TRBV4-1 and TRBJ2-7, with 12 bases lining up with TRBD2. The V gene end was trimmed by 2 bases and the J gene end by 2 bases; junction bases not matched to a gene: 7. The CDR3 contains 17 residues. Per germline, CDR1 MGHRA and CDR2 YSYEKL. CDR3 bases: TGCGCCAGCAGCCAACCTACTAGCGGGAGGCAGACCTACGAGCAGTACTTC. Protein: CASSQPTSGRQTYEQYF.